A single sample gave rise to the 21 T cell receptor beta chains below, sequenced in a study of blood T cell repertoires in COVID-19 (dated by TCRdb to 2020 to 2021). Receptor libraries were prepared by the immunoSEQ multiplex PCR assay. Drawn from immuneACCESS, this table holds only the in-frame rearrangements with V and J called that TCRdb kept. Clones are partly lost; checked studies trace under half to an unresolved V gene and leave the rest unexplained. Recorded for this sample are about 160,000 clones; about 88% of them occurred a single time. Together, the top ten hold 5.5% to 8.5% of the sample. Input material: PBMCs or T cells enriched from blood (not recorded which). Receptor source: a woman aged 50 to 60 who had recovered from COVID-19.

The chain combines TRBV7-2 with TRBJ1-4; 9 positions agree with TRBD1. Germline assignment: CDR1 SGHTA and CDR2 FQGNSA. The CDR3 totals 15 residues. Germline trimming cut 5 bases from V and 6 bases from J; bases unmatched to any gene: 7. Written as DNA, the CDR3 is TGTGCCAGCAGCCAACCCACAGGGGGCTATGAAAAACTGTTTTTT. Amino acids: CASSQPTGGYEKLFF.

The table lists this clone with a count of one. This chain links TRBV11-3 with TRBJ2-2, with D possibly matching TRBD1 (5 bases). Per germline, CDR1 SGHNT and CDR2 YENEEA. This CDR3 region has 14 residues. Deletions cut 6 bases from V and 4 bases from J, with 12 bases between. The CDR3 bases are TGTGCCAGCAGGGGGCAGGGTACCACCGGGGAGCTGTTTTTT. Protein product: CASRGQGTTGELFF.

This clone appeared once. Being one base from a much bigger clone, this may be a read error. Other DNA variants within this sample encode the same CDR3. CDR3 DNA: TGTGCCAGCTCACCACCGGGGGCGCGGACTGAAGCTTTCTTT. Protein product: CASSPPGARTEAFF. The chain employs TRBV18 and TRBJ1-1; weak D call: TRBD1 (6 bases). CDR3 length equals 14 residues. V was trimmed by 0 bases and J by 5 bases, leaving 10 bases between them. Germline V CDR1 and CDR2: KGHSH, LQKENI.

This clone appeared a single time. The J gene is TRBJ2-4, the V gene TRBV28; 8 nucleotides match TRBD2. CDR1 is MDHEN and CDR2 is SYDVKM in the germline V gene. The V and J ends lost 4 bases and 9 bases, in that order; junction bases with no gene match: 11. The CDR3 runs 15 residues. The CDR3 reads CASSSGGGDGIIQYF. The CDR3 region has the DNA TGTGCCAGCAGTTCCGGGGGGGGAGACGGGATCATTCAGTACTTC. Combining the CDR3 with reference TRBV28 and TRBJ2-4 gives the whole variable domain DVKVTQSSRYLVKRTGEKVFLECVQDMDHENMFWYRQDPGLGLRLIYFSYDVKMKEKGDIPEGYSVSREKKERFSLILESASTNQTSMYLCASSSGGGDGIIQYFGAGTRLSVL.

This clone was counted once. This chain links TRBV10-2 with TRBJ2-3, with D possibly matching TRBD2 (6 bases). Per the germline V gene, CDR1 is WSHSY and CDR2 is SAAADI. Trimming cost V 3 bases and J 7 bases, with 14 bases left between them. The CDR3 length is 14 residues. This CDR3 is CASSERGGIYTQYF. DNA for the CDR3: TGCGCCAGCAGTGAACGGGGCGGGATTTATACGCAGTATTTT.

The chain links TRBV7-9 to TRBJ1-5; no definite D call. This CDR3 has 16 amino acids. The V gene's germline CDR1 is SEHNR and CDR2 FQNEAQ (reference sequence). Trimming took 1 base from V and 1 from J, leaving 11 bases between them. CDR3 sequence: CASSLGELGSNQPQHF. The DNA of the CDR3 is TGTGCCAGCAGCTTAGGGGAGCTCGGAAGCAATCAGCCCCAGCATTTT.

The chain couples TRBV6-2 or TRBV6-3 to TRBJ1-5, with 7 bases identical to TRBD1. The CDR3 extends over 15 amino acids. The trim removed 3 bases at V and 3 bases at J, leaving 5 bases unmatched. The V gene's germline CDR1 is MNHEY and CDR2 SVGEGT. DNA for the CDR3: TGTGCCAGCAGTTATATGGGGACAGACAATCAGCCCCAGCATTTT. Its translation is CASSYMGTDNQPQHF.

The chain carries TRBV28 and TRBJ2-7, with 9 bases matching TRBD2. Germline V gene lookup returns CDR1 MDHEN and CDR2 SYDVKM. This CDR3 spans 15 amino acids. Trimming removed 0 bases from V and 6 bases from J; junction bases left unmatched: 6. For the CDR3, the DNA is TGTGCCAGCAGTTTATGGGGCGGGAGGGCCCTCGAGCAGTACTTC. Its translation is CASSLWGGRALEQYF.

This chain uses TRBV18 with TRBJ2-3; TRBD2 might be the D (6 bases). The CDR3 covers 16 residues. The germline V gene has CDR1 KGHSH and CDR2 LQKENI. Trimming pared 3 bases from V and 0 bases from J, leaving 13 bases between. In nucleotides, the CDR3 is TGTGCCAGCTCACCCGGGCTAGCGACTAGCACAGATACGCAGTATTTT. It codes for CASSPGLATSTDTQYF. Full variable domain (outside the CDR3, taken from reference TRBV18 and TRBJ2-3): NAGVMQNPRHLVRRRGQEARLRCSPMKGHSHVYWYRQLPEEGLKFMVYLQKENIIDESGMPKERFSAEFPKEGPSILRIQQVVRGDSAAYFCASSPGLATSTDTQYFGPGTRLTVL.

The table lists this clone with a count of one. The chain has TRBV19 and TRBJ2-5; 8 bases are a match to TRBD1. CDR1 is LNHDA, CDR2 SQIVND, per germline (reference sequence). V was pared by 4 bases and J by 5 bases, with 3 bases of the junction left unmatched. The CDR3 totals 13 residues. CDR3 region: CASSNQGAETQYF. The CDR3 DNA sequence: TGTGCCAGTAGTAATCAGGGGGCCGAGACCCAGTACTTC.

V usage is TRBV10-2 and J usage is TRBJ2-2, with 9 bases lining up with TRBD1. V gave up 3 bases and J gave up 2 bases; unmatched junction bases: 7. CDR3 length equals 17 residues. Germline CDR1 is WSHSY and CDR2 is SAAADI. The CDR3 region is CASSDRGQGLNTGELFF. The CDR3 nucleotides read TGCGCCAGCAGTGACAGGGGACAGGGCCTCAACACCGGGGAGCTGTTTTTT.

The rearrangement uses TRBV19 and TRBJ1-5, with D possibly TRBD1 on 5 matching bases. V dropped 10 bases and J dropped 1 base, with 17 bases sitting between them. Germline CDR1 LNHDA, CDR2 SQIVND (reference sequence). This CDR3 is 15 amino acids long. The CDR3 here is CATDAGTKSNQPQHF. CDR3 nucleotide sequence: TGTGCCACCGATGCGGGGACGAAGAGCAATCAGCCCCAGCATTTT.

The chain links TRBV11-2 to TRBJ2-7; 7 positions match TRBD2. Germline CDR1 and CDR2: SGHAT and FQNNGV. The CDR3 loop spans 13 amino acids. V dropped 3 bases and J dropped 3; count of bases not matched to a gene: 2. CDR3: CASSFRGDYEQYF. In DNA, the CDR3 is TGTGCCAGCAGCTTCCGGGGGGACTACGAGCAGTACTTC.

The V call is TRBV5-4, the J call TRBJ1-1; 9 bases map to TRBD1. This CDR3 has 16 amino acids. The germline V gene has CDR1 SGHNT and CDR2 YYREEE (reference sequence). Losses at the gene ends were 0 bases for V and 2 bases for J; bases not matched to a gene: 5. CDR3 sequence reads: CASSLGGTGLNTEAFF. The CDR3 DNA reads TGTGCCAGCAGCTTGGGAGGGACAGGGCTAAACACTGAAGCTTTCTTT.

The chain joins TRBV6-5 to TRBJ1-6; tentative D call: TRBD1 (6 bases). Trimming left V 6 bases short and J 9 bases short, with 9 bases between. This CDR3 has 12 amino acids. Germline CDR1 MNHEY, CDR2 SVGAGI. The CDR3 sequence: CASSLQGSPLHF. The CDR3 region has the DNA TGTGCCAGCAGCTTACAGGGTTCACCCCTCCACTTT.

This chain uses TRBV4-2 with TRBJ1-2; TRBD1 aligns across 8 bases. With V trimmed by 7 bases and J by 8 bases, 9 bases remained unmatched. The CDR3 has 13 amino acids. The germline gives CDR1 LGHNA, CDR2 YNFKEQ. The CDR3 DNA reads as TGTGCCAGCACCAAACCGGGACAGGAGGGCTACACCTTC. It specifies CASTKPGQEGYTF.

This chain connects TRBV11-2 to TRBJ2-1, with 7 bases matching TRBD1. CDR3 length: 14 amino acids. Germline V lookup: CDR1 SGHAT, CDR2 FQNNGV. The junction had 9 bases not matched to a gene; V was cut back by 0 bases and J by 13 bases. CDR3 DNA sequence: TGTGCCAGCAGCTTAGATCGACAGGGTTACGTTCAGTTCTTC. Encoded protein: CASSLDRQGYVQFF.

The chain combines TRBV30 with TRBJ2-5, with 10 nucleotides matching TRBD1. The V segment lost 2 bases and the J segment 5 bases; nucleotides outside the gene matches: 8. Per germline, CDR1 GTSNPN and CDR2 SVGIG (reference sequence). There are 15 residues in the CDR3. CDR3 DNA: TGTGCCTGGAGTTTGACAGGGGGCTTGGAGGAGACCCAGTACTTC. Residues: CAWSLTGGLEETQYF. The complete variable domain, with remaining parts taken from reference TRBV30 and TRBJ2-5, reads SQTIHQWPATLVQPVGSPLSLECTVEGTSNPNLYWYRQAAGRGLQLLFYSVGIGQISSEVPQNLSASRPQDRQFILSSKKLLLSDSGFYLCAWSLTGGLEETQYFGPGTRLLVL.

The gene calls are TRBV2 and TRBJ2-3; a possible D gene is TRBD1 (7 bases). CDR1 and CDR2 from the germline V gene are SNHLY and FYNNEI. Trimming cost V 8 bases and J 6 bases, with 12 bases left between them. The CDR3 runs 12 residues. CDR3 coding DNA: TGTGCCAGCGGCGGGACAGACGATACGCAGTATTTT. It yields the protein CASGGTDDTQYF.

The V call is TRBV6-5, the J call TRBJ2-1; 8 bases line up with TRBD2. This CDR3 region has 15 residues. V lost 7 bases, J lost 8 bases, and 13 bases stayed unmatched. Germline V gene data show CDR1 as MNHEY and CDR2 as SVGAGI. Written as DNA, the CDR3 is TGTGCCAGCATGCGGGGACTAGGGGTGGGCTATGAGCAGTTCTTC. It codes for CASMRGLGVGYEQFF.

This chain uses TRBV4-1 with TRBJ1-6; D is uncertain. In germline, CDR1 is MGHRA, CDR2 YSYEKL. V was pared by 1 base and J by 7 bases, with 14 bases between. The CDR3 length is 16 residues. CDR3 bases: TGCGCCAGCAGCCAAGGCGGGAGGGAGAGAAATTCACCCCTCCACTTT. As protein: CASSQGGRERNSPLHF.